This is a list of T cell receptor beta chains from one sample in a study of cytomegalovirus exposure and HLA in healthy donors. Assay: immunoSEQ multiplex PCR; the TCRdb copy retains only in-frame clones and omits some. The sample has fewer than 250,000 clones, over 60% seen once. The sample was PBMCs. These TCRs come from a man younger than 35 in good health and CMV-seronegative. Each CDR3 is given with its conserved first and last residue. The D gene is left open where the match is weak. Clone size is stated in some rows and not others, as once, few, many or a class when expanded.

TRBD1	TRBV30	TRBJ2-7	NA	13	CAWSVQGAYEQYF	TGTGCCTGGAGTGTCCAGGGGGCCTACGAGCAGTACTTC
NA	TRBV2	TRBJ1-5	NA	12	CASSEAGLLLHF	TGTGCCAGCAGTGAAGCCGGACTCCTCCTGCATTTT
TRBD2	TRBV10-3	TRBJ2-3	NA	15	CAISDVLAGTDTQYF	TGTGCCATCAGTGATGTACTAGCGGGAACAGATACGCAGTATTTT
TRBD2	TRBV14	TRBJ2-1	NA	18	CASSQPGLAGESYNEQFF	TGTGCCAGCAGCCAACCCGGACTAGCGGGAGAATCCTACAATGAGCAGTTCTTC
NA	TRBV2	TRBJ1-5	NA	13	CATRLESNQPQHF	TGTGCCACCCGGCTGGAGAGCAATCAGCCCCAGCATTTT
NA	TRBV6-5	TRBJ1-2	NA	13	CASSYSGGGGYTF	TGTGCCAGCAGTTACTCAGGCGGGGGTGGCTACACCTTC
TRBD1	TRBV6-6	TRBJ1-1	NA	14	CASTPTGPNTEAFF	TGTGCCAGCACGCCGACAGGGCCGAACACTGAAGCTTTCTTT
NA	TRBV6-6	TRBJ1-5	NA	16	CASSPSLGELDQPQHF	TGTGCCAGCAGCCCGTCCTTAGGGGAATTGGATCAGCCCCAGCATTTT
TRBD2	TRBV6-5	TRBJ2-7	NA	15	CASRDGLAKGYEQYF	TGTGCCAGCAGGGACGGACTAGCGAAGGGGTACGAGCAGTACTTC
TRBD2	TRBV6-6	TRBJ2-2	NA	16	CASLRASGKNTGELFF	TGTGCCAGCTTGAGGGCTAGCGGGAAAAACACCGGGGAGCTGTTTTTT
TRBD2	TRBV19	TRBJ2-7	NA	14	CASRRVGGTYEQYF	TGTGCCAGTAGGAGGGTCGGGGGGACCTACGAGCAGTACTTC
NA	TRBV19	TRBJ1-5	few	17	CASSIAISMHSRQPQHF	TGTGCCAGTAGTATAGCAATATCGATGCACAGTCGACAGCCCCAGCATTTT
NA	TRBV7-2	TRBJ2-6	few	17	CASSFGTAGSGANVLTF	TGTGCCAGCAGCTTTGGGACAGCGGGCTCTGGGGCCAACGTCCTGACTTTC
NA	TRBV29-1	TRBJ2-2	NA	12	CSVQGTTGELFF	TGCAGCGTTCAGGGGACCACCGGGGAGCTGTTTTTT
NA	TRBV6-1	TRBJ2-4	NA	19	CASSEDPPDLRGPRHIQYF	TGTGCCAGCAGTGAAGACCCCCCCGACCTCAGGGGACCTAGGCACATTCAGTACTTC
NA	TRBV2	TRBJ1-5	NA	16	CASSEAGGGVGQPQHF	TGTGCCAGCAGTGAAGCGGGGGGAGGGGTGGGTCAGCCCCAGCATTTT
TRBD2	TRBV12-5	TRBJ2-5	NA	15	CASGGAGGQVGTQYF	TGTGCTAGTGGTGGAGCGGGGGGGCAGGTCGGGACCCAGTACTTC
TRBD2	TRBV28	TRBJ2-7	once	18	CASSTFREVAGGDYEQYF	TGTGCCAGCAGTACTTTCCGGGAGGTAGCGGGAGGGGACTACGAGCAGTACTTC
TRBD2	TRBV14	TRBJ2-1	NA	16	CASSQEGGRAFNEQFF	TGTGCCAGCAGCCAAGAGGGCGGGAGGGCCTTCAATGAGCAGTTCTTC
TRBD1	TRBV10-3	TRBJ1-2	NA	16	CAISVSPGQGDYGYTF	TGTGCCATCAGTGTTTCCCCGGGACAGGGGGATTATGGCTACACCTTC
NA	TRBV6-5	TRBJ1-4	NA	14	CASRGPGRNEKLFF	TGTGCCAGCAGGGGGCCGGGCCGTAATGAAAAACTGTTTTTT
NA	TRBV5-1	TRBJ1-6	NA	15	CASSLASGDNSPLHF	TGCGCCAGCAGCTTGGCCTCGGGGGATAATTCACCCCTCCACTTT